This TCR beta chain derives from a study of PD-L1 blockade in urothelial cancer. As to time point: pretreatment peripheral blood. CDR1 is KGHSH and CDR2 is LQKENI in the germline V gene. This CDR3 contains 16 residues. V lost 6 bases, J lost 1 base, and 7 bases stayed unmatched. Synthetic TCR analog templates were spiked into each PCR. Clones were sequenced by immunoSEQ multiplex PCR, and TCRdb holds only the in-frame ones, with some missing. The sample gives some 90,000 clones, roughly 90% of which show up once; 0.97% is in the top ten. This clone has a handful of counts. The sequenced sample was PBMCs, obtained around atezolizumab (anti-PD-L1) treatment. The chain employs TRBV18 and TRBJ2-2, with 8 bases fitting TRBD1. This receptor was obtained from a woman of 80 years or more with urothelial cancer. CDR3 sequence (DNA): TGTGCCAGCTCGAACTCCGGGACAGGGAACACCGGGGAGCTGTTTTTT. Residues: CASSNSGTGNTGELFF.